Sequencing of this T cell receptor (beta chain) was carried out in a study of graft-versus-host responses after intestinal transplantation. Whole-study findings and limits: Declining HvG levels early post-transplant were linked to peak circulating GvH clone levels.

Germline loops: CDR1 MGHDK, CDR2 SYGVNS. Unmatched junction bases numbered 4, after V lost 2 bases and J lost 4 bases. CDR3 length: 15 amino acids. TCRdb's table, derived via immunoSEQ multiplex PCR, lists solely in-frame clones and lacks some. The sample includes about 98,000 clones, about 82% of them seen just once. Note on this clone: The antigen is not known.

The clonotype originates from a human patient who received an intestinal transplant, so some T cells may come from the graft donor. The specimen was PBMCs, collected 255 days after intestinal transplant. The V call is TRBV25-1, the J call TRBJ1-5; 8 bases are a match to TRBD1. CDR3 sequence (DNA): TGTGCCAGCAGTGAAAGCCAGGGGGCGAATCAGCCCCAGCATTTT. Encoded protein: CASSESQGANQPQHF.